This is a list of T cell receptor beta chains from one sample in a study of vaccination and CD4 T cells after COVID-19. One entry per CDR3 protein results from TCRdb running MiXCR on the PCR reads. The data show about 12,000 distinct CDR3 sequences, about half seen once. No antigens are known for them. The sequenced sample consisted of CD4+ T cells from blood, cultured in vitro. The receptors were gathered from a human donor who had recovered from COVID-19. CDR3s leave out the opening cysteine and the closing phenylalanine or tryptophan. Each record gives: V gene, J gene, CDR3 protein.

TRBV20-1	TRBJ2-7	SARNQATYEQY
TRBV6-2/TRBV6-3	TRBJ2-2	ASSTRIGYTDKGELF
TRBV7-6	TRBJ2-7	ASSFNQGGGEQY
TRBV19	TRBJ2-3	ASSTSGTDTQY
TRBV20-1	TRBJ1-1	SARSDSEAF
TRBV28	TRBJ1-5	ASSLFADGNNQPQH
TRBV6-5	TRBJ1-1	ASSYRAEAF
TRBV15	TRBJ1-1	ATSRNIPRTPF
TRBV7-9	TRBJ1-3	ASSRAGGRNTIY
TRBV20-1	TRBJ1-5	SAPAGGNQPQH
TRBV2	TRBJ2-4	ASSWLAGLFSQKHQKIQY
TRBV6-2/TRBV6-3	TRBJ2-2	ASSWGQPNTGELF